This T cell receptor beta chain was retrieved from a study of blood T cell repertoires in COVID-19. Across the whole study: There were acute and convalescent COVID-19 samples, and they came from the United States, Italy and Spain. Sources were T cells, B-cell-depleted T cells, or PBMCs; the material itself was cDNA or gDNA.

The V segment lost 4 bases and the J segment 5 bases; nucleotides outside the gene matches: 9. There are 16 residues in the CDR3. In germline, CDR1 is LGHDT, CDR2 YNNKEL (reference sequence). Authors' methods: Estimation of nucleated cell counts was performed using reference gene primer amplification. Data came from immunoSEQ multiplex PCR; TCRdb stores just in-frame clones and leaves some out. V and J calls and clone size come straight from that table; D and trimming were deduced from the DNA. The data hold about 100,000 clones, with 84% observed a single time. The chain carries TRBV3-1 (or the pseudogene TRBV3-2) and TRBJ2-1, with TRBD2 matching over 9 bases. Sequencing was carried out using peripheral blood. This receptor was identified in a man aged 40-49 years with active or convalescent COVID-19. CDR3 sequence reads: CASSPRGSGGHNEQFF. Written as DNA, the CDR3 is TGTGCCAGCAGCCCTAGGGGTAGCGGGGGCCACAATGAGCAGTTCTTC.